This is a list of T cell receptor beta chains from one sample in a study of early T cells in non-severe SARS-CoV-2 infection. One entry per CDR3 protein, called by TCRdb with MiXCR from the 5' RACE reads. The sample shows approximately 48,000 distinct CDR3 sequences, roughly 6.5% of them seen only once. The starting material was whole blood, obtained at baseline. Source of these receptors: an adult who was a healthcare worker with PCR-confirmed SARS-CoV-2 infection or an uninfected control (not recorded which). The CDR3 runs from the conserved cysteine through the conserved F or W. A D gene is named only where the DNA matches it firmly. Where a row states a size, it is once, few, many or the class of an expanded clone; other rows omit it.

v_gene: TRBV27
j_gene: TRBJ2-2
d_gene: TRBD2
abundance: few
CDR3aa: CASSPLAGGPITGELFF
CDR3nt: TGTGCCAGCAGTCCCCTAGCGGGGGGCCCCATCACCGGGGAGCTGTTTTTT

v_gene: TRBV4-1
j_gene: TRBJ2-3
d_gene: .
abundance: many
CDR3aa: CASSQDKNPSTDTQYF
CDR3nt: TGCGCCAGCAGCCAAGATAAGAACCCTAGCACAGATACGCAGTATTTT

v_gene: TRBV5-1
j_gene: TRBJ1-4
d_gene: TRBD1
abundance: few
CDR3aa: CASRDRVGEKLFF
CDR3nt: TGCGCCAGCAGAGACAGGGTGGGTGAAAAACTGTTTTTT

v_gene: TRBV12-3/TRBV12-4
j_gene: TRBJ1-1
d_gene: .
abundance: few
CDR3aa: CASSFLEGAEAFF
CDR3nt: TGTGCCAGCAGTTTTCTCGAGGGAGCTGAAGCTTTCTTT

v_gene: TRBV7-4
j_gene: TRBJ1-2
d_gene: .
abundance: .
CDR3aa: CASPSTGYTF
CDR3nt: TGTGCCAGCCCTTCCACCGGCTACACCTTC

v_gene: TRBV6-1
j_gene: TRBJ1-5
d_gene: TRBD1
abundance: many
CDR3aa: CASSGQGVNQPQLF
CDR3nt: TGTGCCAGCAGTGGACAGGGAGTCAATCAGCCCCAGCTTTTT

v_gene: TRBV7-2
j_gene: TRBJ1-1
d_gene: .
abundance: many
CDR3aa: CASSKGTGRPYTEAFF
CDR3nt: TGTGCCAGCAGCAAAGGGACTGGACGGCCGTACACTGAAGCTTTCTTT

v_gene: TRBV29-1
j_gene: TRBJ1-2
d_gene: TRBD1
abundance: many
CDR3aa: CSVDLRGTGPYGYTF
CDR3nt: TGCAGCGTTGATTTAAGAGGGACAGGACCCTATGGCTACACCTTC

v_gene: TRBV9
j_gene: TRBJ2-1
d_gene: TRBD1
abundance: many
CDR3aa: CASARGQDYNEQFF
CDR3nt: TGTGCCAGTGCCAGGGGGCAGGACTACAATGAGCAGTTCTTC

v_gene: TRBV29-1
j_gene: TRBJ2-2
d_gene: TRBD2
abundance: many
CDR3aa: CSALTSGGPNQHTGELFF
CDR3nt: TGCAGCGCCTTGACTAGCGGGGGGCCAAACCAACACACCGGGGAGCTGTTTTTT

v_gene: TRBV7-8
j_gene: TRBJ2-5
d_gene: TRBD1
abundance: .
CDR3aa: CASSLTGFLETQYF
CDR3nt: TGTGCCAGCAGCTTGACAGGGTTCCTGGAGACCCAGTACTTC

v_gene: TRBV7-2
j_gene: TRBJ1-1
d_gene: TRBD1
abundance: few
CDR3aa: CASSLRLTGGYTEAFF
CDR3nt: TGTGCCAGCAGCTTACGCCTGACAGGGGGGTACACTGAAGCTTTCTTT

v_gene: TRBV20-1
j_gene: TRBJ2-1
d_gene: TRBD2
abundance: .
CDR3aa: CSALLYSGTHNEQFF
CDR3nt: TGCAGTGCTTTGCTATATAGCGGGACCCACAATGAGCAGTTCTTC

v_gene: TRBV18
j_gene: TRBJ1-6
d_gene: .
abundance: many
CDR3aa: CASSPLPSSYNSPLHF
CDR3nt: TGTGCCAGCTCACCCCTACCGAGCTCCTATAATTCACCCCTCCACTTT

v_gene: TRBV13
j_gene: TRBJ1-1
d_gene: TRBD1
abundance: many
CDR3aa: CASSFPGQGEIQAFF
CDR3nt: TGTGCCAGCAGCTTCCCCGGACAGGGGGAAATTCAAGCTTTCTTT

v_gene: TRBV4-2
j_gene: TRBJ1-1
d_gene: .
abundance: .
CDR3aa: CASSQGLSLEAFF
CDR3nt: TGTGCCAGCAGCCAAGGACTTAGCCTTGAAGCTTTCTTT

v_gene: TRBV9
j_gene: TRBJ2-3
d_gene: .
abundance: .
CDR3aa: CASSTGTGRGTDTQYF
CDR3nt: TGTGCCAGCAGCACCGGAACAGGGAGGGGAACAGATACGCAGTATTTT

v_gene: TRBV7-8
j_gene: TRBJ2-4
d_gene: .
abundance: .
CDR3aa: CASSLDPQKNIQYF
CDR3nt: TGTGCCAGCAGCTTAGACCCCCAGAAAAACATTCAGTACTTC